A selection of T cell receptor beta chains follows, all from one sample in a study of shared clonotypes between healthy human individuals. Assay: immunoSEQ multiplex PCR; the TCRdb copy retains only in-frame clones and omits some. The data hold 550,000 to 750,000 clones, with around 92% observed a single time. The sample taken for sequencing was naive CD8+ T cells sorted from blood. These receptors were collected from a man under 40 in good health. Each CDR3 is given with its conserved first and last residue. D genes are given only for firm matches. Expanded clones get a size class; other rows say once, few or many, or leave the size out.

V	D	size	J	DNA	CDR3
TRBV5-5	-	-	TRBJ2-7	TGTGCCAGCACCCCCGCTCCCGGGACACTGACCTACGAGCAGTACTTC	CASTPAPGTLTYEQYF
TRBV6-5	TRBD2	-	TRBJ2-3	TGTGCCAGCAGTTACTCAGTGCGGGAGTCGGTAGATACGCAGTATTTT	CASSYSVRESVDTQYF
TRBV9	-	-	TRBJ1-1	TGTGCCAGCAGCCCGCGACAGGCTATCGCTGAAGCTTTCTTT	CASSPRQAIAEAFF
TRBV27	-	few	TRBJ2-7	TGTGCCAGCAGTTGGGGCAGCTCCTACGAGCAGTACTTC	CASSWGSSYEQYF
TRBV7-9	TRBD2	-	TRBJ2-5	TGTGCCAGCAGCTCACCACTAGCGGGAGGGCAAGAGACCCAGTACTTC	CASSSPLAGGQETQYF
TRBV7-6	-	-	TRBJ2-1	TGTGCCAGCAGCTTAATGGCGGGACGGGTCTACAATGAGCAGTTCTTC	CASSLMAGRVYNEQFF
TRBV5-4	-	-	TRBJ2-5	TGTGCCAGCAGACCGTATGGGGATGTAGAGACCCAGTACTTC	CASRPYGDVETQYF
TRBV5-1	-	-	TRBJ2-7	TGCGCCAGCCCGGGAAACGCGTACTTC	CASPGNAYF
TRBV28	TRBD2	-	TRBJ2-3	TGTGCCAGCAGTTTATCCCCGCTAGCGGGCACAGATACGCAGTATTTT	CASSLSPLAGTDTQYF
TRBV4-3	TRBD1	-	TRBJ2-7	TGCGCCAGCAGCCAAGGGACAGGGGGGTCGGAGGCGCAGTACTTC	CASSQGTGGSEAQYF
TRBV11-2	-	-	TRBJ2-1	TGTGCCAGCAGCTTAGATCAGGGTGGGAGCTCCTACAATGAGCAGTTCTTC	CASSLDQGGSSYNEQFF
TRBV5-1	TRBD2	-	TRBJ2-1	TGCGCCAGCAGGACTCTTAGCGGGAGGGCAGGCGAGCAGTTCTTC	CASRTLSGRAGEQFF
TRBV15	-	-	TRBJ2-1	TGTGCCACCAGCGGGGAGGACAGGATACTTGACAATGAGCAGTTCTTC	CATSGEDRILDNEQFF
TRBV7-8	TRBD2	-	TRBJ2-3	TGTGCCAGCAGCTTAACTTCCCGGACTAGCGGGAGGTCTGTACTTAGCACAGATACGCAGTATTTT	CASSLTSRTSGRSVLSTDTQYF
TRBV6-1	TRBD2	-	TRBJ2-7	TGTGCCAGCAGGCAAACTAGCGGCCCCTCGGACGAGCAGTACTTC	CASRQTSGPSDEQYF
TRBV9	-	-	TRBJ2-4	TGTGCCAGCAGCGTAGACCTGGGGGCCAAAAACATTCAGTACTTC	CASSVDLGAKNIQYF
TRBV7-9	-	few	TRBJ2-1	TGTGCCAGCACGACTGAGACCACCGGGTCTATTGAGCAGTTCTTC	CASTTETTGSIEQFF
TRBV6-4	-	-	TRBJ1-3	TGTGCCAGCAGTGATACCCTCGGGGTCTCTGGAAACACCATATATTTT	CASSDTLGVSGNTIYF
TRBV7-9	TRBD1	-	TRBJ2-1	TGTGCCAGCAGGGAACCCCGGGACAGGGGAGGGAATGAGCAGTTCTTC	CASREPRDRGGNEQFF
TRBV2	TRBD2	-	TRBJ2-3	TGTGCCAGCAGTGGGACTAGCGGGAGGGATAGGCTGGGTGCAGATACGCAGTATTTT	CASSGTSGRDRLGADTQYF
TRBV7-2	TRBD2	-	TRBJ2-5	TGTGCCAGCAGTCCTCTACCGGGACTACCACAAGAGACCCAGTACTTC	CASSPLPGLPQETQYF
TRBV7-8	TRBD2	-	TRBJ2-3	TGTGCCAGCAGCTTCCTTGCGGGAGAGGATACGCAGTATTTT	CASSFLAGEDTQYF
TRBV7-2	-	once	TRBJ2-7	TGTGCCAGCGCTGACACTAACTCCTACGAGCAGTACTTC	CASADTNSYEQYF
TRBV6-6	-	-	TRBJ2-7	TGTGCCAGCAGTTACGCACCACAGGGAACCTACGAGCAGTACTTC	CASSYAPQGTYEQYF
TRBV9	-	-	TRBJ2-1	TGTGCCAGCAGCGAGACAGACAATGAGCAGTTCTTC	CASSETDNEQFF
TRBV19	-	-	TRBJ2-7	TGTGCCAGTAGAAACCGGGACGGAAGCTCCTACGAGCAGTACTTC	CASRNRDGSSYEQYF
TRBV7-9	-	-	TRBJ2-5	TGTGCCAGCAGCTTGGGACTGCAAGAGACCCAGTACTTC	CASSLGLQETQYF
TRBV4-1	-	once	TRBJ2-3	TGCGCCAGCAGCCAAGAGTTGAACAGGGGCACAGATACGCAGTATTTT	CASSQELNRGTDTQYF
TRBV15	TRBD1	-	TRBJ2-2	TGTGCCACCAGCAGCGAACGACAGGGCACCGGGGAGCTGTTTTTT	CATSSERQGTGELFF
TRBV10-2	-	few	TRBJ1-3	TGCGCCAGCAGAGATGCGGGCTTCAGCTCTGGAAACACCATATATTTT	CASRDAGFSSGNTIYF
TRBV27	-	-	TRBJ2-2	TGTGCCAGCAGTTTCTCGACCCTCGTTAGCGGGGAGCTGTTTTTT	CASSFSTLVSGELFF
TRBV25-1	-	-	TRBJ2-2	TGTGCCAGCAGAATAACCGGGGAGCTGTTTTTT	CASRITGELFF
TRBV6-5	-	-	TRBJ2-1	TGTGCCAGCAGTTATGGTGCAGGTTACAATGAGCAGTTCTTC	CASSYGAGYNEQFF
TRBV6-6	-	-	TRBJ2-5	TGTGCCAGCAGTTACTCGGAGACCCAGTACTTC	CASSYSETQYF
TRBV28	-	-	TRBJ2-7	TGTGCCAGCACTTCATCGGCGGCGGGCCGCTCCTACGAGCAGTACTTC	CASTSSAAGRSYEQYF
TRBV7-9	TRBD1	-	TRBJ2-1	TGTGCCAGCAGCTCTAAGGAACAGGGGAACTACAATGAGCAGTTCTTC	CASSSKEQGNYNEQFF
TRBV29-1	TRBD1	-	TRBJ2-7	TGCAGCGTCTACAGACAGGGCAGCTACGAGCAGTACTTC	CSVYRQGSYEQYF
TRBV29-1	-	-	TRBJ2-1	TGCAGCGTTGAAGATCCGACAGGTTGGATCGATGAGCAGTTCTTC	CSVEDPTGWIDEQFF
TRBV25-1	TRBD1	once	TRBJ2-5	TGTGCCAGCAGTGAATCCCTTGGACAGGGGGTAGGGGAGACCCAGTACTTC	CASSESLGQGVGETQYF
TRBV10-3	-	once	TRBJ2-1	TGTGCCATCAGTGAGATGTCCTACAATGAGCAGTTCTTC	CAISEMSYNEQFF
TRBV27	TRBD2	-	TRBJ2-3	TGTGCCAGCAGTTTCCTGCGGGAGAACCCAGATACGCAGTATTTT	CASSFLRENPDTQYF
TRBV7-9	-	-	TRBJ2-7	TGTGCCAGCAGCGCCGACAGGCGCCCCTACGAGCAGTACTTC	CASSADRRPYEQYF
TRBV5-4	-	-	TRBJ2-5	TGTGCCAGCAGCTCCGGTTGGGGGGAGACCCAGTACTTC	CASSSGWGETQYF
TRBV4-1	TRBD2	few	TRBJ2-7	TGCGCCAGCAGCCAAGCCTCGGGACTAGCGCAGCAGTACTTC	CASSQASGLAQQYF
TRBV14	-	-	TRBJ2-1	TGTGCCAGCAGCCAAGTACAGGACTACGGCGGGATAGAGCAGTTCTTC	CASSQVQDYGGIEQFF
TRBV5-1	TRBD2	-	TRBJ2-1	TGCGCCAGCAGCCGGGGGGGACTTAAAAGCTCCTACAATGAGCAGTTCTTC	CASSRGGLKSSYNEQFF
TRBV5-1	TRBD2	-	TRBJ2-1	TGCGCCAGCAGCTTGGGAGGGGCGACTAGCGGGAGTCGATACAATGAGCAGTTCTTC	CASSLGGATSGSRYNEQFF
TRBV7-2	-	once	TRBJ2-7	TGTGCCAGCAGCCGATCCGCCTACGAGCAGTACTTC	CASSRSAYEQYF
TRBV19	-	-	TRBJ1-1	TGTGCCACTACGGCGGACAGCATGAACACTGAAGCTTTCTTT	CATTADSMNTEAFF
TRBV5-6	-	-	TRBJ2-3	TGTGCCAGCAGCTTGGTATACCCAACTAGCACAGATACGCAGTATTTT	CASSLVYPTSTDTQYF
TRBV7-9	-	-	TRBJ2-4	TGTGCCAGCAGGGGTGGGGCCAAAAACATTCAGTACTTC	CASRGGAKNIQYF
TRBV29-1	-	-	TRBJ2-1	TGCAGCGTTGAAGATCCCCTCGTGGGGGATGAGCAGTTCTTC	CSVEDPLVGDEQFF
TRBV28	-	-	TRBJ2-1	TGTGCCAGCAGTTTATCCCGGCAGGGGGGCTCCTACAATGAGCAGTTCTTC	CASSLSRQGGSYNEQFF
TRBV18	TRBD2	-	TRBJ2-7	TGTGCCAGCTCACCCTCACTCGGACTAGCGGGAGCCTCCTACGAGCAGTACTTC	CASSPSLGLAGASYEQYF
TRBV4-1	-	-	TRBJ2-7	TGCGCCAGCAGCCAAGATTATAACAGCGTCGGGTACGAGCAGTACTTC	CASSQDYNSVGYEQYF